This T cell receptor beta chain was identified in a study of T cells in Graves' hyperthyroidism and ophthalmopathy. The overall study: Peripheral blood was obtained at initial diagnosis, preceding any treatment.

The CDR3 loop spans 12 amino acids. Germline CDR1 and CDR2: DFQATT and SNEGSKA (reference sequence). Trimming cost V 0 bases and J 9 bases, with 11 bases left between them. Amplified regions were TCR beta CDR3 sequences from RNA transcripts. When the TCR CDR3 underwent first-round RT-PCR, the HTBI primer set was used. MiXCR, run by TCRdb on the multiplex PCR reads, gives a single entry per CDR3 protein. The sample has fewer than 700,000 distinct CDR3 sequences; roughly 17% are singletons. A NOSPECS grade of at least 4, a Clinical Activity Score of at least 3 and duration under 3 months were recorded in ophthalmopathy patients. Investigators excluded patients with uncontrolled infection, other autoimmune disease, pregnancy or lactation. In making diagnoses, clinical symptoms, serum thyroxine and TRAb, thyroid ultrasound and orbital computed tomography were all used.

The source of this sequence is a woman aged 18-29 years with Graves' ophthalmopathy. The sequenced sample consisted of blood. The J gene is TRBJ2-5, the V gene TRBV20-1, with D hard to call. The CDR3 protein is CSARDLVGSQYF. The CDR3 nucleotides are TGCAGTGCTAGAGATCTCGTGGGCTCCCAGTACTTC.